A single sample is the source of the 19 T cell receptor beta chains below, sequenced in a study of blood T cell repertoires in COVID-19 (dated by TCRdb to 2019 to 2021). Preparation of the library involved the immunoSEQ multiplex PCR assay. TCRdb took over this immuneACCESS table, retaining in-frame rearrangements with V and J assigned. Such tables are incomplete; in checked studies, under half of the missing clones stem from an unresolved V gene, and the remainder is unexplained. For this sample the table gives 150,000 to 200,000 clones, of which over 70% were detected only once. The ten most abundant clones make up around 10% of the sample. Material for sequencing was PBMCs or T cells enriched from blood (not recorded which). The origin of the receptors is a man aged 50 or older who had recovered from COVID-19.

In this sample, this clone turned up once. The chain joins TRBV28 to TRBJ1-2; D is unclear. This CDR3 has 14 residues. Germline CDR1 reads MDHEN; CDR2 reads SYDVKM. The V and J ends lost 7 bases and 0 bases respectively, with 12 bases between them. The CDR3 loop is CASTHPIANYGYTF. The CDR3 DNA reads as TGTGCCAGCACCCATCCCATAGCTAACTATGGCTACACCTTC.

The chain joins TRBV3-1 (or the pseudogene TRBV3-2) to TRBJ2-2, with D tentatively TRBD1 (6 bases). The CDR3 covers 17 residues. The V gene lost 4 bases and the J gene lost 1 base, with 16 bases spanning the gap. The V gene's germline CDR1 is LGHDT and CDR2 YNNKEL (reference sequence). The CDR3 reads CASSRRTDSLNTGELFF. The CDR3 DNA reads TGTGCCAGCAGCCGACGGACGGACAGCCTGAACACCGGGGAGCTGTTTTTT.

The rearrangement links TRBV24-1 to TRBJ1-1; 8 bases are shared with TRBD1. J gave up 0 bases and V 8 bases, and 7 bases lay outside the gene matches. This CDR3 region has 15 residues. The germline V gene has CDR1 KGHDR and CDR2 SFDVKD. This CDR3 is CATKPTGGLNTEAFF. The CDR3 bases are TGTGCCACCAAACCCACAGGGGGGCTGAACACTGAAGCTTTCTTT.

This sequence joins TRBV18 and TRBJ1-5; D may be TRBD1 (6 bases). CDR1 is KGHSH and CDR2 is LQKENI in the germline V gene. This CDR3 has 15 amino acids. The V end was cut by 2 bases, the J end by 5 bases, with 13 bases between. DNA for the CDR3: TGTGCCAGCTCACCAATCAGGGGACCGGATCAGCCCCAGCATTTT. Translated: CASSPIRGPDQPQHF.

The chain has TRBV14 and TRBJ2-1; possible D gene TRBD2, 6 bases. This CDR3 comprises 16 residues. Germline V CDR1 and CDR2: SGHDN, FVKESK. Between the trimmed V and J ends, which lost 2 bases and 3 bases, there was a span of 14 bases. CDR3 nucleotides: TGTGCCAGCAGCCAAATGGGGCGGGGAATCTACAATGAGCAGTTCTTC. Encoded protein: CASSQMGRGIYNEQFF.

The V gene is TRBV5-8, the J gene TRBJ2-1, with 10 bases identical to TRBD2. The CDR3 runs to 15 residues. The germline CDR1 and CDR2 sequences are SGHTS and YDEGEE. The V and J ends lost 4 bases and 12 bases, in that order; junction bases with no gene match: 13. CDR3 sequence (DNA): TGTGCCAGCAGCCTTCTAGCGGGGGAAAGGATGAGGCAGTTCTTC. This translates into CASSLLAGERMRQFF.

CDR3 bases: TGTGCCAGCAGTTGGACAGGGGGATATGGCTACACCTTC. Its translation: CASSWTGGYGYTF. The chain joins TRBV6-5 to TRBJ1-2, with TRBD1 identical over 10 bases. The CDR3 is 13 residues long. Germline V CDR1 and CDR2: MNHEY, SVGAGI. V lost 4 bases and J lost 5; bases outside the gene matches: 1.

The rearrangement uses TRBV5-1 and TRBJ1-2; 8 positions match TRBD1. CDR3 length equals 13 residues. Germline lookup yields CDR1 SGHRS and CDR2 YFSETQ. J gave up 6 bases and V 6 bases, and 7 bases lay outside the gene matches. CDR3 DNA: TGCGCCAGCACGATAGCAGGGGGCAATGGCTACACCTTC. The encoded protein is CASTIAGGNGYTF. The complete variable domain, with remaining parts taken from reference TRBV5-1 and TRBJ1-2, reads KAGVTQTPRYLIKTRGQQVTLSCSPISGHRSVSWYQQTPGQGLQFLFEYFSETQRNKGNFPGRFSGRQFSNSRSEMNVSTLELGDSALYLCASTIAGGNGYTFGSGTRLTVV.

The chain combines TRBV27 with TRBJ1-5; D possibly corresponds to TRBD1 (5 bases). Germline V CDR1 and CDR2: MNHEY, SMNVEV (reference sequence). Between the trimmed V and J ends, which lost 6 bases and 4 bases, there was a span of 10 bases. The CDR3 runs to 13 residues. CDR3 loop: CASRAGYNQPQHF. The CDR3, as DNA: TGTGCCAGCAGGGCAGGGTATAATCAGCCCCAGCATTTT.

The chain recombines TRBV24-1 with TRBJ2-1; tentatively, D is TRBD1 (6 bases). The germline gives CDR1 KGHDR, CDR2 SFDVKD. The V end was cut by 4 bases, the J end by 0 bases, with 12 bases between. This CDR3 contains 16 residues. The CDR3 spells CATSDDRFFSYNEQFF. DNA for the CDR3: TGTGCCACCAGTGACGACAGGTTCTTCTCCTACAATGAGCAGTTCTTC.

This chain joins TRBV2 and TRBJ1-2; TRBD1 agrees at 9 bases. V was clipped by 6 bases and J by 5 bases; unmatched bases: 10. In germline, CDR1 is SNHLY, CDR2 FYNNEI. The CDR3 consists of 15 residues. The CDR3, as DNA: TGTGCCAGCAGCCTCCCAATAGACAGGGGGTATGGCTACACCTTC. As protein: CASSLPIDRGYGYTF.

This chain connects TRBV3-1 (or the pseudogene TRBV3-2) to TRBJ2-2, with a weak D call TRBD1 (6 bases). This CDR3 comprises 15 residues. The V gene lost 6 bases and the J gene lost 5 bases, with 16 bases spanning the gap. Germline V lookup: CDR1 LGHDT, CDR2 YNNKEL (reference sequence). The CDR3 loop is CASRFNGGVTGELFF. In DNA, the CDR3 is TGTGCCAGCAGATTCAATGGGGGCGTAACCGGGGAGCTGTTTTTT.

The CDR3 DNA is TGTGCCACCAGTGATTCTGCAGGAGGTCAAGAGACCCAGTACTTC. Its translation is CATSDSAGGQETQYF. The chain joins TRBV24-1 to TRBJ2-5; possibly TRBD2 for D (5 bases). This CDR3 contains 15 residues. V was trimmed by 2 bases and J by 2 bases, leaving 11 bases between them. From germline, CDR1 is KGHDR and CDR2 SFDVKD.

The chain couples TRBV3-1 (or the pseudogene TRBV3-2) to TRBJ2-3, with TRBD2 matching 8 bases. This CDR3 has 15 amino acids. Looked up from germline, CDR1 is LGHDT and CDR2 is YNNKEL (reference sequence). Trimming cost V 6 bases and J 4 bases; bases outside gene matches: 9. As DNA, the CDR3 is TGTGCCAGCAGAGTGGGACTAGATTATGCAGATACGCAGTATTTT. The encoded protein is CASRVGLDYADTQYF.

The J gene is TRBJ1-5, the V gene TRBV27; 7 nucleotides line up with TRBD1. Trimming cost V 0 bases and J 7 bases; bases outside gene matches: 3. The CDR3 runs to 14 residues. Germline assignment: CDR1 MNHEY and CDR2 SMNVEV (reference sequence). The CDR3 sequence is CASSLSRGQQPQHF. CDR3 nucleotides: TGTGCCAGCAGTTTATCGAGGGGGCAGCAGCCCCAGCATTTT.

V gene TRBV7-2 combines with J gene TRBJ1-5; no clear D gene. V was cut by 0 bases and J by 3 bases, with 12 bases left in between. The CDR3 covers 16 residues. Germline CDR1 and CDR2: SGHTA and FQGNSA. CDR3 in DNA: TGTGCCAGCAGCTTAGCTCGGGGTCTCCCCAATCAGCCCCAGCATTTT. Amino acid sequence: CASSLARGLPNQPQHF.

J is TRBJ2-7 and V is TRBV21-1; TRBD2, the table's D call, was not compared with the DNA. TRBV21-1 constitutes a pseudogene. The CDR3 has 14 amino acids. The CDR3 loop is CAGNRKGGYDEQYF. Written as DNA, the CDR3 is TGTGCCGGAAATAGAAAGGGGGGGTATGACGAGCAGTACTTC.

V is TRBV11-3 and J is TRBJ2-1, with 10 bases aligning to TRBD2. CDR1 and CDR2 (germline): SGHNT, YENEEA. The CDR3 loop spans 14 amino acids. With 5 bases clipped from V and 8 bases from J, the junction kept 6 bases outside the gene matches. Here the CDR3 DNA reads TGTGCCAGCAGCCGAACTAGCGGGGTCGATGAGCAGTTCTTC. Its translation: CASSRTSGVDEQFF. Variable domain in full (rest from reference TRBV11-3 and TRBJ2-1): EAGVVQSPRYKIIEKKQPVAFWCNPISGHNTLYWYLQNLGQGPELLIRYENEEAVDDSQLPKDRFSAERLKGVDSTLKIQPAELGDSAVYLCASSRTSGVDEQFFGPGTRLTVL.

The chain carries TRBV5-1 and TRBJ1-5; D is possibly TRBD1 (5 bases). The CDR3 has 16 residues. Trimming removed 0 bases from V and 3 bases from J, with 13 bases in between. Per germline, CDR1 SGHRS and CDR2 YFSETQ. This CDR3 reads CASSLGGGDNNQPQHF. In DNA, the CDR3 is TGCGCCAGCAGCTTGGGGGGAGGGGATAACAATCAGCCCCAGCATTTT.